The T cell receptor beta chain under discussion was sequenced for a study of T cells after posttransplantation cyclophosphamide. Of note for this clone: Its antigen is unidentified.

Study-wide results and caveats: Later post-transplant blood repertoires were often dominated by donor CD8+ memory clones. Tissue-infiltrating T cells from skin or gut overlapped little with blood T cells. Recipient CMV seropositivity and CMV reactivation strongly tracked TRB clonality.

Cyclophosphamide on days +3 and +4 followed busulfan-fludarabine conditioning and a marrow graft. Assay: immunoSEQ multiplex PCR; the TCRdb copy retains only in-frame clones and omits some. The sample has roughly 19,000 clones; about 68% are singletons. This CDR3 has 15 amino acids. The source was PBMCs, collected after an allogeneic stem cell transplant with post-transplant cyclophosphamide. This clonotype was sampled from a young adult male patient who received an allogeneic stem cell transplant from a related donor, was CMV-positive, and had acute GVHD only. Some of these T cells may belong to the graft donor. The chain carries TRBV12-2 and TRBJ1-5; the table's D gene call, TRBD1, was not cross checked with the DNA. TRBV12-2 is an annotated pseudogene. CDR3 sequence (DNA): TGTGCAAGTCGCTCCTCCGGGACAGGGCTTCAGCCCCAGCATTTT. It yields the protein CASRSSGTGLQPQHF.